The 10 T cell receptor beta chains given below trace back to one sample, sequenced in a study of blood T cell repertoires in COVID-19. The repertoire was sequenced with immunoSEQ multiplex PCR; TCRdb's copy has only in-frame clones and lacks some. Here the sample spans roughly 400,000 clones, more than 85% being singletons. Sequenced sample: PBMCs or T cells enriched from blood (not recorded which). These receptors all come from a woman in her 40s who had been exposed to COVID-19.

The chain employs TRBV6-6 and TRBJ2-5; 7 positions agree with TRBD1. V dropped 2 bases and J dropped 4; count of bases not matched to a gene: 7. The CDR3 is 15 amino acids. CDR1 is MNHNY and CDR2 is SVGAGI in the germline V gene (reference sequence). CDR3 sequence: CASSYRQGGIETQYF. The DNA of the CDR3 is TGTGCCAGCAGTTACAGACAGGGCGGTATAGAGACCCAGTACTTC.

This clone was picked up a small number of times. The CDR3: CAPKRAGGAHYGYTF. The DNA of the CDR3 is TGCGCCCCGAAGCGGGCAGGGGGCGCGCACTATGGCTACACCTTC. V and J are TRBV10-1 and TRBJ1-2, with 8 bases that match TRBD1. Germline trimming cut 11 bases from V and 3 bases from J; bases unmatched to any gene: 14. This CDR3 is 15 amino acids long. Germline CDR1 and CDR2: WNHNN and SYGVQD (reference sequence).

For this clone: At one end, the junction sequence differs from germline, possibly due to a read error. The chain has TRBV7-7 and TRBJ2-2, with D perhaps TRBD2 (6 bases). The germline V gene has CDR1 SSHAT and CDR2 FNYEAQ (reference sequence). CDR3 length equals 16 residues. The CDR3 protein is CASSLGAGLNTGELFF. The DNA for the CDR3 is TGTGCTAGCAGCTTAGGGGCGGGGTTAAACACCGGGGAGCTGTTTTTT.

This rearrangement joins TRBV21-1 to TRBJ1-2; TRBD1, the D gene given by the table, was not confirmed from the DNA. TRBV21-1 counts as a pseudogene. This CDR3 has 14 residues. The DNA for the CDR3 is TGTGCCAGCAGCGAACAGGGTAGGGACTATGGCTACACCTTC. This sequence encodes CASSEQGRDYGYTF.

The V gene is TRBV3-1 (or the pseudogene TRBV3-2), the J gene TRBJ1-1, with D perhaps matching TRBD1 (5 bases). The CDR3 is 13 amino acids. V lost 0 bases to trimming and J lost 4 bases, with 6 bases between them. Per germline, CDR1 LGHDT and CDR2 YNNKEL (reference sequence). The DNA of the CDR3 is TGTGCCAGCAGCCAAGACAGGGTCACTGAAGCTTTCTTT. Its protein is CASSQDRVTEAFF.

The rearrangement links TRBV18 to TRBJ1-6; possible D gene TRBD1, 6 bases. The germline V gene encodes CDR1 KGHSH and CDR2 LQKENI. V was cut by 2 bases and J by 1 base, with 12 bases left in between. This CDR3 is built from 17 residues. CDR3 region: CASSPNRASSYNSPLHF. CDR3 sequence (DNA): TGTGCCAGCTCACCAAACAGGGCTTCGTCCTATAATTCACCCCTCCACTTT.

The CDR3 is CASSRRDRGHPTNEKLFF. The CDR3 DNA is TGTGCCAGCAGCCGCCGGGACAGGGGGCATCCAACTAATGAAAAACTGTTTTTT. This rearrangement joins TRBV14 to TRBJ1-4, with 12 bases matching TRBD1. The CDR3 runs 18 residues. Germline V gives CDR1 SGHDN, CDR2 FVKESK. The V and J ends lost 4 bases and 0 bases, in that order; junction bases with no gene match: 6.

This clone was counted once. This chain connects TRBV18 to TRBJ1-6; no clear D gene. In germline, CDR1 is KGHSH, CDR2 LQKENI. CDR3 length: 12 residues. The V gene lost 6 bases and the J gene lost 10 bases, with 10 bases spanning the gap. The CDR3 protein is CASSAGGSPLHF. The CDR3 region has the DNA TGTGCCAGCTCGGCCGGAGGGTCACCCCTCCACTTT.

This clone occurred a few times. The chain uses TRBV27 and TRBJ1-2, with D perhaps TRBD1 (5 bases). Germline CDR1 reads MNHEY; CDR2 reads SMNVEV (reference sequence). There are 14 residues in the CDR3. V lost 8 bases to trimming and J lost 4 bases, with 17 bases between them. The CDR3 sequence is CASSGGGEGYGYTF. The CDR3 DNA is TGTGCCAGCTCGGGGGGAGGGGAAGGCTATGGCTACACCTTC.

This clone was recorded only once. This chain connects TRBV5-1 to TRBJ1-2; D uncertain. CDR3 length equals 13 residues. Germline assignment: CDR1 SGHRS and CDR2 YFSETQ. Trimming cost V 0 bases and J 8 bases, with 11 bases left between them. CDR3 coding DNA: TGCGCCAGCAGCTTGGGACTGCCCGGCGGCTACACCTTC. Amino acid sequence: CASSLGLPGGYTF.